The source of this T cell receptor (beta chain) is a study of blood T cell repertoires in COVID-19. Overall study context: COVID-19 samples collected from the United States, Italy and Spain covered acute and convalescent phases. The cDNA or gDNA used as material had been derived from T cells, B-cell-depleted T cells, or PBMCs.

From germline, CDR1 is SGHAT and CDR2 FQNNGV. The CDR3 sequence is 14 residues long. Trimming shortened V by 2 bases and J by 0 bases, and 8 bases separated the two germline ends. As originally analysed: Reference gene primers were amplified, and this amplification served to estimate nucleated cell counts. Method: immunoSEQ multiplex PCR; TCRdb's copy keeps in-frame clones and lacks some. Clone size and the V and J calls come from that table; the DNA yielded D and trimming. The table shows about 52,000 clones, with over 75% occurring only once. This TCR came from a man in his sixties or seventies with acute or convalescent COVID-19. The source material was peripheral blood. This chain connects TRBV11-2 to TRBJ2-7; D call uncertain. The CDR3 coding sequence is TGTGCCAGCAGCTTAAGGCGAGGCTCCTACGAGCAGTACTTC. Protein product: CASSLRRGSYEQYF.